These T cell receptor beta chains were read from a single sample in a study of cytomegalovirus exposure and HLA in healthy donors. TCRdb keeps only in-frame clones here, not all; method: immunoSEQ multiplex PCR. The sample has around 200,000 clones; less than 85% are singletons. Sequencing input: PBMCs. These receptors originate from a young man in good health and CMV-seropositive. The CDR3 runs from the conserved cysteine through the conserved F or W. The D gene is left open where the match is weak. Expanded clones get a size class; other rows say once, few or many, or leave the size out.

v_gene	abundance	j_gene	d_gene	CDR3nt	CDR3aa
TRBV7-9	-	TRBJ2-2	TRBD2	TGTGCCAGCAGACTAGCGGAGAACACCGGGGAGCTGTTTTTT	CASRLAENTGELFF
TRBV5-4	-	TRBJ2-7	TRBD1	TGTGCCAGCAGCTTGGGGGGGACAGTGAGCTCCTACGAGCAGTACTTC	CASSLGGTVSSYEQYF
TRBV25-1	few	TRBJ1-5	-	TGTGCCAGCAGTGACGAGGGGGGCAATCAGCCCCAGCATTTT	CASSDEGGNQPQHF
TRBV5-8	-	TRBJ2-2	TRBD2	TGTGCCAGCAGCCGGACTAGCGGGCCTTACACCGGGGAGCTGTTTTTT	CASSRTSGPYTGELFF
TRBV11-2	-	TRBJ1-3	-	TGTGCCAGCAGCTTAGGACACAGCTCTGGAAACACCATATATTTT	CASSLGHSSGNTIYF
TRBV27	few	TRBJ2-3	-	TGTGCCAGCAGTTTAACTTCTTCAGATACGCAGTATTTT	CASSLTSSDTQYF
TRBV10-2	-	TRBJ2-5	TRBD1	TGCGCCAGCAACACAGGGGTGCGGCAGACCCAGTACTTC	CASNTGVRQTQYF
TRBV7-2	-	TRBJ2-5	TRBD2	TGTGCCAGCAGCCCGTACCTGGGGGGGAAGGAAGAGACCCAGTACTTC	CASSPYLGGKEETQYF
TRBV7-3	-	TRBJ2-1	-	TGTGCCAGCAGCTTGCCGTCGACAGGGAGGAATGAGCAGTTCTTC	CASSLPSTGRNEQFF
TRBV5-4	-	TRBJ2-5	TRBD2	TGTGCCAGCAGCCTACGGGAGGGTGGCCTTGGGACCCAGTACTTC	CASSLREGGLGTQYF
TRBV23-1	-	TRBJ1-4	TRBD1	TGCGCCAGCAGTCCAAGGACAGGGCCCGACAATGAAAAACTGTTTTTT	CASSPRTGPDNEKLFF
TRBV2	once	TRBJ2-7	-	TGTGCCAGCTTTGGGGGCAACGAGCAGTACTTC	CASFGGNEQYF
TRBV7-6	-	TRBJ2-3	-	TGTGCCAGCAGCTTAGTTGAGGTAGATACGCAGTATTTT	CASSLVEVDTQYF
TRBV13	few	TRBJ2-7	TRBD1	TGTGCCAGCAGCCCGTTGGGACAGGGGACCGAGCAGTACTTC	CASSPLGQGTEQYF
TRBV6-6	-	TRBJ2-2	-	TGTGCCAGCAGCCCTAGGGTAGGGGTAACCGGGGAGCTGTTTTTT	CASSPRVGVTGELFF
TRBV9	-	TRBJ1-6	-	TGTGCCAGCAGCGTATCCAGCGGAGGGGCAGGTTCACCCCTCCACTTT	CASSVSSGGAGSPLHF
TRBV6-5	-	TRBJ2-3	-	TGTGCCAGCAGCCTACAGCGGAGCACAGATACGCAGTATTTT	CASSLQRSTDTQYF
TRBV19	-	TRBJ2-1	TRBD2	TGTGCCAGTAGTAAAGGGACTAGCGGGGGATACAATGAGCAGTTCTTC	CASSKGTSGGYNEQFF
TRBV19	-	TRBJ1-5	-	TGTGCCAGTAGTAATGACAGCCTGGGGAGCAATCAGCCCCAGCATTTT	CASSNDSLGSNQPQHF
TRBV9	few	TRBJ2-2	-	TGTGCCAGCAGCGCCCCGTCTAGGGAGCTGTTTTTT	CASSAPSRELFF
TRBV25-1	few	TRBJ2-1	-	TGTGCCATTGGGGGCGGGGGCCGAGGCAATGAGCAGTTCTTC	CAIGGGGRGNEQFF
TRBV4-2	-	TRBJ2-5	TRBD2	TGTGCCAGCAGCCAATTATTTGGGAGGGGTGAGCAGTACTTC	CASSQLFGRGEQYF
TRBV11-2	few	TRBJ2-2	-	TGTGCCAGCAGCTTCCGGACCGGGGAGCTGTTTTTT	CASSFRTGELFF
TRBV6-1	-	TRBJ1-3	-	TGTGCCAGCAGTGAAATCCTAGGTTACGATGGAAACACCATATATTTT	CASSEILGYDGNTIYF
TRBV28	-	TRBJ2-5	TRBD2	TGTGCCAGCAGGGGGACTAGCGATATAGAGACCCAGTACTTC	CASRGTSDIETQYF
TRBV11-1	-	TRBJ2-6	TRBD1	TGTGCCAGCAGCGGACAGGGGGGCTCTGGGGCCAACGTCCTGACTTTC	CASSGQGGSGANVLTF
TRBV6-4	once	TRBJ2-3	TRBD2	TGTGCCAGCAGTGACCTAGCGGGAGGGCCGGATACGCAGTATTTT	CASSDLAGGPDTQYF
TRBV30	-	TRBJ1-2	-	TGTGCCTGGAGAACGGCAGGGGCCTATGGCTACACCTTC	CAWRTAGAYGYTF
TRBV7-8	-	TRBJ2-4	TRBD2	TGTGCCAGCAGTTGGGCCCGGTTTGGGCGTAAAGCCGGGGGGAACATTCAGTACTTC	CASSWARFGRKAGGNIQYF
TRBV25-1	-	TRBJ1-2	-	TGTGCCAGCAGTCCACAGGATGGGTATGGCTACACCTTC	CASSPQDGYGYTF
TRBV7-6	few	TRBJ1-2	TRBD1	TGTGCCAGCAGCTTAGGGACAGGAGCTAACTATGGCTACACCTTC	CASSLGTGANYGYTF
TRBV7-3	-	TRBJ2-3	-	TGTGCCAGCAGCTTCGGGGGAATAAGCACAGATACGCAGTATTTT	CASSFGGISTDTQYF
TRBV2	-	TRBJ2-1	TRBD2	TGTGCCAGCAGTAACAGCGGGAAGCAGTTCTTC	CASSNSGKQFF
TRBV7-2	once	TRBJ2-4	-	TGTGCCAGCAGCTTACTAGAAAACATTCAGTACTTC	CASSLLENIQYF
TRBV11-2	few	TRBJ2-5	TRBD1	TGTGCCAGCAGCCCCGCCCCGACAGGGGTGAAGACCCAGTACTTC	CASSPAPTGVKTQYF
TRBV7-9	-	TRBJ2-5	-	TGTTCCAGCAGCCGCCAAGAGACCCAGTACTTC	CSSSRQETQYF
TRBV30	-	TRBJ2-1	TRBD2	TGTGCCTGGAGGCTAGCGGAGGTCGGTGAGCAGTTCTTC	CAWRLAEVGEQFF
TRBV9	-	TRBJ1-6	-	TGTGCCAGCAGCGTAGTGGCAGGGGTTAATTCACCCCTCCACTTT	CASSVVAGVNSPLHF
TRBV30	few	TRBJ2-4	TRBD2	TGTGCCTGGAGTGTGGTCTCTGGGTTAGCGGGAGAGGGTCTTCAGTACTTC	CAWSVVSGLAGEGLQYF
TRBV4-3	-	TRBJ2-1	-	TGCGCCAGCAGCCAAGATCAGAGGGCGGGTCCGTTCTTC	CASSQDQRAGPFF
TRBV27	-	TRBJ2-4	-	TGTGCCAGCAGTGCGGACTGGATAGCCAAAAACATTCAGTACTTC	CASSADWIAKNIQYF
TRBV7-9	-	TRBJ1-1	-	TGTGCCAGCAGCGCGGGGGGGGTCAAGGGTGCTTTCTTT	CASSAGGVKGAFF
TRBV7-7	few	TRBJ1-3	-	TGTGCTAGCAGCTTAGTGGGCGTGGCCTCTGGAAACACCATATATTTT	CASSLVGVASGNTIYF
TRBV5-1	-	TRBJ1-5	-	TGCGCCAGCAGCAACAGGAATAGCAATCAGCCCCAGCATTTT	CASSNRNSNQPQHF
TRBV2	few	TRBJ1-5	TRBD1	TGTGCCAGCACCGATAGGACAGGCCCATATAGCAATCAGCCCCAGCATTTT	CASTDRTGPYSNQPQHF
TRBV18	once	TRBJ2-3	TRBD1	TGTGCCAGCTCACCATCGGCAGGGGGCGGCACAGATACGCAGTATTTT	CASSPSAGGGTDTQYF
TRBV28	-	TRBJ1-2	TRBD1	TGTGCCAGCAACCCGGCCAGGGGGCGAGATGGCTACACCTTC	CASNPARGRDGYTF
TRBV9	few	TRBJ2-5	TRBD2	TGTGCCAGCAGCCCACTGGGCGGGAGGGCCCCAGAGACCCAGTACTTC	CASSPLGGRAPETQYF
TRBV7-8	-	TRBJ1-4	-	TGTGCCAGCAGCTTAGGGGGGACAAGGGAAGAAAAACTGTTTTTT	CASSLGGTREEKLFF
TRBV5-1	-	TRBJ2-1	TRBD2	TGCGCCAGCAGTTCCGGACTAGACAATGAGCAGTTCTTC	CASSSGLDNEQFF
TRBV5-4	-	TRBJ2-5	TRBD2	TGTGCCAGCAGCTTGGTTGCGGCTAGCGGGAGGGAGACCCAGTACTTC	CASSLVAASGRETQYF
TRBV4-2	-	TRBJ2-2	TRBD2	TGTGCCAGCAGACCCCTAGCGGGGGGAGCGAACACCGGGGAGCTGTTTTTT	CASRPLAGGANTGELFF
TRBV7-8	few	TRBJ2-7	TRBD1	TGTGCCAGCAGCTTAGCAGCAGGGGGTCGGTACGAGCAGTACTTC	CASSLAAGGRYEQYF
TRBV6-5	-	TRBJ2-7	TRBD1	TGTGCCAGCAGTTCGGCCAGGCAGGGGGAGAGGGAGCAGTACTTC	CASSSARQGEREQYF
TRBV5-4	-	TRBJ2-5	-	TGTGCCAGCAGCTTGGACAGGGTTAGCCAAGAGACCCAGTACTTC	CASSLDRVSQETQYF
TRBV7-2	-	TRBJ2-7	-	TGTGCCAGCAGCCCTCGGGACTTACCCTACGAGCAGTACTTC	CASSPRDLPYEQYF
TRBV11-3	few	TRBJ2-7	TRBD2	TGTGCCAGCAGCGGAGGGGCTAGCGGGAGCGGCGAGCAGTACTTC	CASSGGASGSGEQYF
TRBV6-5	-	TRBJ2-7	TRBD2	TGTGCCAGCAGTTACTCTGGGACTAGCGAATCCTACGAGCAGTACTTC	CASSYSGTSESYEQYF
TRBV9	-	TRBJ1-3	-	TGTGCCAGCAGCGTAGACCATCTTAGCTCTGGAAACACCATATATTTT	CASSVDHLSSGNTIYF
TRBV9	-	TRBJ1-3	-	TGTGCCAGCAGCGTAGGGGGCAGCCACTCTGGAAACACCATATATTTT	CASSVGGSHSGNTIYF